This TCR beta chain came from a study of glioma-infiltrating T cells after dendritic cell vaccination. Whole-study context: Glioblastoma patients came from Phase I and II dendritic cell vaccination trials.

This clone was seen only once. With 0 bases clipped from V and 8 bases from J, the junction kept 6 bases outside the gene matches. This CDR3 contains 14 residues. The germline gives CDR1 SGHTA, CDR2 FQGNSA. Up to about 2 ug genomic DNA was used for TCRB CDR3 amplification. Here immunoSEQ multiplex PCR was the method, and the copy in TCRdb shows in-frame clones only, minus some. The sample shows 65,000 to 80,000 clones, approximately 81% of them seen only once. This receptor was obtained from a human donor with glioblastoma. The rearrangement links TRBV7-2 to TRBJ1-2, with TRBD1 matching over 7 bases. Source: blood, taken before dendritic cell vaccination. CDR3 residues: CASSLAEGARGYTF. The CDR3 DNA is TGTGCCAGCAGCTTAGCAGAGGGGGCGCGAGGCTACACCTTC.